This is a list of T cell receptor beta chains from one sample in a study of cytomegalovirus exposure and HLA in healthy donors. Assay: immunoSEQ multiplex PCR; the TCRdb copy retains only in-frame clones and omits some. This table holds under 200,000 clones, around 80% found once. The sequencing input was PBMCs. These receptor sequences come from a woman aged 25 to 45 in good health and CMV-seropositive. Each CDR3 is given with its conserved first and last residue. Not every row has a clone size; where given, it reads once, few, many or a size class.

TRBJ2-2 | TRBV7-9 | NA | 15 | CASSPGLGGTGELFF
TRBJ1-2 | TRBV30 | NA | 11 | CAWTPGDGYTF
TRBJ1-1 | TRBV19 | NA | 13 | CASSMGLNTEAFF
TRBJ1-2 | TRBV27 | once | 15 | CASSLVGTGNYGYTF
TRBJ2-5 | TRBV4-1 | NA | 17 | CASSQDRAGAAQETQYF
TRBJ1-1 | TRBV6-5 | NA | 12 | CASSYDYTEAFF
TRBJ2-3 | TRBV9 | NA | 14 | CASSPREGRDTQYF
TRBJ1-1 | TRBV6-1 | NA | 13 | CASSLDSRPEAFF
TRBJ2-7 | TRBV6-1 | NA | 14 | CASRGTSGSWEQYF
TRBJ2-1 | TRBV7-6 | NA | 14 | CASSLGLGDNEQFF
TRBJ2-2 | TRBV4-3 | NA | 19 | CASSQDLSGRALVVGELFF
TRBJ2-5 | TRBV27 | NA | 12 | CASSPYQETQYF
TRBJ2-7 | TRBV7-2 | NA | 14 | CASSLDGGGYEQYF
TRBJ2-2 | TRBV19 | NA | 15 | CASIPGQGNTGELFF
TRBJ1-2 | TRBV7-9 | NA | 16 | CASSSGGQAIDYGYTF
TRBJ1-6 | TRBV4-1 | NA | 16 | CASSQESRAWGSPLHF
TRBJ1-1 | TRBV20-1 | NA | 11 | CSAKLVSEAFF
TRBJ2-7 | TRBV7-8 | few | 15 | CASSLAQGQGHEQYF
TRBJ1-5 | TRBV4-3 | NA | 15 | CASSQDTGIDQPQHF
TRBJ2-1 | TRBV11-2 | NA | 13 | CASSLRSYNEQFF
TRBJ2-2 | TRBV7-2 | once | 14 | CASSRRLLTGELFF
TRBJ2-7 | TRBV29-1 | NA | 13 | CSVWDRTFYEQYF
TRBJ2-1 | TRBV11-2 | once | 15 | CASSLVAEIYNEQFF
TRBJ2-1 | TRBV10-3 | NA | 14 | CAISDDRVRNEQFF
NA | TRBV27 | NA | 14 | CASSLVGDTYEQYF
TRBJ1-4 | TRBV4-3 | NA | 15 | CASSQDGGGYEKLFF
TRBJ2-3 | TRBV9 | NA | 17 | CASSVALLAGPTDTQYF
TRBJ1-4 | TRBV5-6 | NA | 15 | CASSSEGRGGEKLFF
TRBJ2-4 | TRBV18 | NA | 17 | CASSPMGRGNGKNIQYF
TRBJ2-7 | TRBV11-3 | few | 14 | CASSLDGSSYEQYF
TRBJ2-7 | TRBV2 | few | 14 | CASSAGTSNDEQYF
TRBJ2-3 | TRBV6-1 | NA | 18 | CASSVGLAGGRYTDTQYF
TRBJ2-1 | TRBV5-4 | NA | 16 | CASSLDGGAAINEQFF
TRBJ1-3 | TRBV2 | NA | 16 | CASSVDSLISGNTIYF
TRBJ1-6 | TRBV6-1 | NA | 15 | CASSDWTVYNSPLHF
TRBJ2-3 | TRBV5-4 | NA | 16 | CASSYLAGGQGDTQYF
TRBJ1-1 | TRBV4-1 | NA | 15 | CASSRAGTGGTEAFF
TRBJ2-1 | TRBV5-1 | once | 14 | CASSLGQGYDEQFF
TRBJ2-7 | TRBV6-5 | NA | 14 | CASSRQGAAYEQYF
TRBJ2-1 | TRBV6-5 | NA | 14 | CASSYSMSRDEQFF
TRBJ2-1 | TRBV4-3 | NA | 13 | CASSLRQGNEQFF
TRBJ1-1 | TRBV4-1 | NA | 17 | CASSQDLGDRGRTEAFF
TRBJ1-5 | TRBV6-1 | once | 14 | CASRAGIDGMPQHF
TRBJ1-2 | TRBV25-1 | NA | 17 | CASSEYLPGEGLSGYTF
TRBJ2-7 | TRBV9 | NA | 14 | CASSPGSRVYEQYF
TRBJ2-7 | TRBV2 | NA | 18 | CASRGPGQLAVWGDEQYF
TRBJ2-1 | TRBV21-1 | NA | 21 | CASSKDQTSGRAGGTYNEQFF